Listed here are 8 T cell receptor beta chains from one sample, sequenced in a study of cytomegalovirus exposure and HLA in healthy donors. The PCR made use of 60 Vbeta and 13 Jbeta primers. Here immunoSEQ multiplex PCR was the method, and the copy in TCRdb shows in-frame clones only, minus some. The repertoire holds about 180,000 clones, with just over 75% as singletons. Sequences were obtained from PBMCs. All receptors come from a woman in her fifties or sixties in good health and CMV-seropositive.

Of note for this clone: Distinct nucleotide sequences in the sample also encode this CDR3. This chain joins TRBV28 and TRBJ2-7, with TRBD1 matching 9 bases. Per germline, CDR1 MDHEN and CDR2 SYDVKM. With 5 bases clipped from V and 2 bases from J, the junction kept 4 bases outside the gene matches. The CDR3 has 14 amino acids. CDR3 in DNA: TGTGCCAGCAGTCCTGGGACAGGGACCTACGAGCAGTACTTC. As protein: CASSPGTGTYEQYF. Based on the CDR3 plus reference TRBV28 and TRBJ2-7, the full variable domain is DVKVTQSSRYLVKRTGEKVFLECVQDMDHENMFWYRQDPGLGLRLIYFSYDVKMKEKGDIPEGYSVSREKKERFSLILESASTNQTSMYLCASSPGTGTYEQYFGPGTRLTVT.

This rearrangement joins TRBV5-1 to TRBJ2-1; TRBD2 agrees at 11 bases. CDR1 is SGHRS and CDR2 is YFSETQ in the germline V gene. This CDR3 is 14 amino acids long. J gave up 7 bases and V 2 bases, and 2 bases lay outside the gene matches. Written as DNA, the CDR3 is TGCGCCAGCAGCTTAACTAGCGGGAGTAATGAGCAGTTCTTC. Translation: CASSLTSGSNEQFF.

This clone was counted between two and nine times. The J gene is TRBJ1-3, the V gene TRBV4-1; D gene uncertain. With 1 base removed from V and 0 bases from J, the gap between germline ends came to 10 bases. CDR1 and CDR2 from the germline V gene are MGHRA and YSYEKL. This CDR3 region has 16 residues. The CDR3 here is CASSQVFAYSGNTIYF. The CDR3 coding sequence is TGCGCCAGCAGCCAAGTTTTTGCGTACTCTGGAAACACCATATATTTT.

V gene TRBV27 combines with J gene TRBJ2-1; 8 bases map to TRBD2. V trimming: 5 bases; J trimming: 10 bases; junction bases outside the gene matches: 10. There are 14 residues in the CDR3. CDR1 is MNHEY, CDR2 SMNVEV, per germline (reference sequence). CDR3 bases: TGTGCCAGCAGTCCTAGCGGGCGGCTAAGAGAGCAGTTCTTC. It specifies CASSPSGRLREQFF.

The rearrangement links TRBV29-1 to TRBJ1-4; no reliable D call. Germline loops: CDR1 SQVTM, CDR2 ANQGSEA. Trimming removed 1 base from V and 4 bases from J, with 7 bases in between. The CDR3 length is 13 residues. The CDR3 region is CSVEVQLNEKLFF. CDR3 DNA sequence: TGCAGCGTTGAAGTACAGCTTAATGAAAAACTGTTTTTT.

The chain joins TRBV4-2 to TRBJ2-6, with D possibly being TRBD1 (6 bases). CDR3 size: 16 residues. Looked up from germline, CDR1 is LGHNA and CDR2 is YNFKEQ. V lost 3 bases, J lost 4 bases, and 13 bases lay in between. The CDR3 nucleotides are TGTGCCAGCAGCCATCAACAGGGAATCGGGGCCAACGTCCTGACTTTC. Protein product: CASSHQQGIGANVLTF.

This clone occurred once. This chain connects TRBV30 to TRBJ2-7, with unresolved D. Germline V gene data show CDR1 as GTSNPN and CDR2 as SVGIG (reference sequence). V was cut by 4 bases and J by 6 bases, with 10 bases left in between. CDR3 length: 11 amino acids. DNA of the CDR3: TGTGCCTGGACGCTAGGTGGCGAGCAGTACTTC. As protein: CAWTLGGEQYF.

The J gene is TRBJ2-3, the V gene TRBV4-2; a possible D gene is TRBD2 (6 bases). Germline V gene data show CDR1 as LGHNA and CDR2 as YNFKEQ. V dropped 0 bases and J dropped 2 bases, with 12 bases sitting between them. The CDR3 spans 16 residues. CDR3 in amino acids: CASSQDDGGNTDTQYF. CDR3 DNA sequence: TGTGCCAGCAGCCAAGACGATGGGGGGAACACAGATACGCAGTATTTT.